The 17 T cell receptor beta chains below come from one sample, sequenced in a study of blood T cells in healthy people across ages. Primed by a sample-barcoded 5' primer and a J-beta primer mix, a second PCR proceeded for about 7 to 12 cycles. TCRdb redid the calling of the 5' RACE reads with MiXCR, one entry per CDR3 protein. The sample yields approximately 1.5 million distinct CDR3 sequences, 42% seen once. Sequenced sample: blood. The receptors were gathered from a woman aged 18-35 years in good health.

This clonotype has just a few counts. CDR3 loop: CAIASNGNEQFF. The CDR3 DNA is TGTGCCATAGCGAGTAACGGCAATGAGCAGTTCTTC. The chain couples TRBV6-2 or TRBV6-3 to TRBJ2-1; perhaps TRBD2 as D (5 bases). Trimming pared 10 bases from V and 6 bases from J, leaving 13 bases between. CDR1 and CDR2 from the germline V gene are MNHEY and SVGEGT. The CDR3 is 12 amino acids.

This clonotype has a handful of counts. The chain is built from TRBV12-3 or TRBV12-4 and TRBJ2-1, with 9 bases matching TRBD1. The CDR3 loop spans 15 amino acids. V trimming: 4 bases; J trimming: 4 bases; junction bases outside the gene matches: 5. The CDR3 here is CASSYEGTGYNEQFF. The CDR3 DNA reads TGTGCCAGCAGTTATGAAGGGACAGGGTACAATGAGCAGTTCTTC.

The chain couples TRBV11-3 to TRBJ2-5; the D gene is possibly TRBD2 (6 bases). The CDR3 contains 16 residues. The V gene's germline CDR1 is SGHNT and CDR2 YENEEA. V lost 1 base and J 2 bases, leaving 14 bases between the germline ends. The CDR3 here is CASSLGVGSRQETQYF. The CDR3 DNA reads as TGTGCCAGCAGCTTAGGAGTCGGGAGCCGGCAAGAGACCCAGTACTTC.

This clonotype was seen a few times. This chain connects TRBV7-8 to TRBJ2-7, with no clear D. Germline CDR1 reads SGHVS; CDR2 reads FQNEAQ. Deletions cut 3 bases from V and 6 bases from J, with 15 bases between. The CDR3 loop spans 14 amino acids. CDR3 in DNA: TGTGCCAGCAGCTTCCCGGTTTTGGAATCCGAGCAGTACTTC. It is translated as CASSFPVLESEQYF.

This clonotype appeared a few times. The V gene is TRBV10-2, the J gene TRBJ2-1; 9 positions agree with TRBD1. V trimming: 6 bases; J trimming: 10 bases; junction bases outside the gene matches: 10. Germline CDR1 is WSHSY and CDR2 is SAAADI. The CDR3 contains 14 residues. The CDR3 DNA sequence: TGCGCCAGCAGCCCGGGACAGGGCCTACGAGAGCAGTTCTTC. Its protein is CASSPGQGLREQFF.

This clonotype was observed a handful of times. The chain employs TRBV20-1 and TRBJ2-7; the match to TRBD2 covers 13 bases. Per the germline V gene, CDR1 is DFQATT and CDR2 is SNEGSKA (reference sequence). The CDR3 covers 14 residues. The CDR3 here is CSPRLAGGKDEQYF. CDR3 bases: TGCAGCCCCCGACTAGCGGGGGGTAAGGACGAGCAGTACTTC.

The chain employs TRBV4-3 and TRBJ1-1; D ambiguous. The CDR3 has 17 amino acids. The germline V gene has CDR1 LGHNA and CDR2 YSLEER. V lost 1 base and J lost 1, with 16 bases in between. DNA of the CDR3: TGCGCCAGCAGCCAAGCAAACGGAGCTTGGGCGAACACTGAAGCTTTCTTT. Translated, it gives CASSQANGAWANTEAFF.

V usage is TRBV29-1 and J usage is TRBJ2-1; the match to TRBD2 covers 8 bases. This CDR3 spans 14 amino acids. The germline V gene has CDR1 SQVTM and CDR2 ANQGSEA. V lost 6 bases to trimming and J lost 5 bases; unmatched junction nucleotides: 9. DNA for the CDR3: TGCAGCGTGGCGGGACTAGTGGGGGACAATGAGCAGTTCTTC. Encoded protein: CSVAGLVGDNEQFF.

The CDR3 here is CASSSYGGAYGEQYF. The CDR3 region has the DNA TGTGCCAGCAGCTCATACGGGGGGGCCTACGGGGAGCAGTACTTC. The J gene is TRBJ2-5, the V gene TRBV11-2; TRBD2 matches at 8 bases. This CDR3 is built from 15 residues. Losses at the gene ends were 4 bases for V and 11 bases for J; bases not matched to a gene: 15. The germline gives CDR1 SGHAT, CDR2 FQNNGV.

This clonotype appeared a few times. V usage is TRBV7-2 and J usage is TRBJ2-5; 13 positions agree with TRBD2. Germline V gene data show CDR1 as SGHTA and CDR2 as FQGNSA. With 4 bases clipped from V and 1 base from J, the junction kept 9 bases outside the gene matches. The CDR3 covers 18 residues. The CDR3 reads CASSYTGLAGSLQETQYF. The DNA for the CDR3 is TGTGCCAGCAGCTACACGGGACTAGCGGGGAGCCTCCAAGAGACCCAGTACTTC.

The rearrangement links TRBV7-2 to TRBJ2-1, with D uncertain. Trimming pared 2 bases from V and 0 bases from J, leaving 14 bases between. CDR3 length equals 17 residues. Germline CDR1 reads SGHTA; CDR2 reads FQGNSA. The DNA for the CDR3 is TGTGCCAGCAGCTTAATGGGTTGGGGAACCTCCTACAATGAGCAGTTCTTC. This encodes CASSLMGWGTSYNEQFF.

The CDR3 DNA follows: TGTGCCAGCAGCCACCGACAGGGGAGGGAGCAGTACTTC. It is translated as CASSHRQGREQYF. V gene TRBV9 combines with J gene TRBJ2-7; 8 positions agree with TRBD1. This CDR3 spans 13 amino acids. Losses at the gene ends were 4 bases for V and 7 bases for J; bases not matched to a gene: 7. Germline V gives CDR1 SGDLS, CDR2 YYNGEE. The whole variable domain, filled in from reference TRBV9 and TRBJ2-7, reads DSGVTQTPKHLITATGQRVTLRCSPRSGDLSVYWYQQSLDQGLQFLIQYYNGEERAKGNILERFSAQQFPDLHSELNLSSLELGDSALYFCASSHRQGREQYFGPGTRLTVT.

The chain joins TRBV6-1 to TRBJ2-7; D might be TRBD1 (5 bases). V gave up 7 bases and J gave up 2 bases, with 21 bases separating them. Germline V gene data show CDR1 as MNHNS and CDR2 as SASEGT. The CDR3 totals 16 residues. The CDR3 nucleotides read TGTGCCAGCATCGACGGCCGGTTAGCAGGGACCTACGAGCAGTACTTC. Translating it yields CASIDGRLAGTYEQYF.

The J gene is TRBJ1-1, the V gene TRBV15; 9 positions match TRBD1. This CDR3 has 14 residues. The ends lost 5 bases at V and 10 bases at J; junction bases unmatched: 11. CDR1 and CDR2 from the germline V gene are LNHNV and YYDKDF (reference sequence). The CDR3 bases are TGTGCCACCAGCTTGGTAACAGGGGGCAGGGCAGCTTTCTTT. Its translation is CATSLVTGGRAAFF.

The V gene is TRBV2, the J gene TRBJ2-5, with D maybe TRBD2 (6 bases). There are 17 residues in the CDR3. Trimming removed 4 bases at V and 1 base at J, with 19 bases between. Germline assignment: CDR1 SNHLY and CDR2 FYNNEI. CDR3 nucleotides: TGTGCCAGCAGTGGCCGAACAGCGGGTCCCCGCCAAGAGACCCAGTACTTC. It translates to CASSGRTAGPRQETQYF.

The V call is TRBV28, the J call TRBJ2-5; no clear D gene. Germline loops: CDR1 MDHEN, CDR2 SYDVKM. This CDR3 spans 15 amino acids. With 6 bases removed from V and 1 base from J, the gap between germline ends came to 15 bases. CDR3 nucleotides: TGTGCCAGCAGAAATTACCGGCGGATCCAAGAGACCCAGTACTTC. The encoded protein is CASRNYRRIQETQYF.

The rearrangement links TRBV4-3 to TRBJ2-2; 8 positions match TRBD1. Germline CDR1 is LGHNA and CDR2 is YSLEER. V shed 3 bases and J 6 bases; nucleotides not matched to a gene: 9. The CDR3 loop spans 16 amino acids. CDR3 region: CASSQVRGLGAGELFF. For the CDR3, the DNA is TGCGCCAGCAGCCAGGTCAGGGGGCTTGGCGCCGGGGAGCTGTTTTTT.